Described below is a single TCR beta chain sequence and its context. This clone was seen more than once but under ten times. The clone's antigen remains unknown. No qualities accompany the bases; no much larger clone lies one base away. This specimen belongs to a study of identifying expanded T cells in peripheral blood (dated by TCRdb to the late 2010s). Study-wide context: Technical replicates were generated by sequencing separate aliquots of the same genomic DNA pool, with four replicates compared pairwise. General conclusions and limits of the study: The binomial model flagged roughly 1.2 differentially abundant clones between technical replicates but around 16 over around two weeks and around 20 over around four weeks. Across all healthy-donor time intervals, the beta-binomial model significantly cut both the number of clones called differentially abundant and the false-positive rate. The authors expected that over much longer intervals, such as months to years, biological variance in healthy repertoires might increase even further. For all healthy donors, the variance in clone template counts between approximately 2-week samples rose significantly as total template count increased.

During the collection period, no immune events, such as infections, were documented for the healthy donors. Time-dependent variance in a beta-binomial model of T-cell clone differential abundance was calibrated using healthy-donor blood repertoires as a training cohort. There were ten or so healthy donors in the training cohort, of whom 3 were female and 7 were male. Donor ages ranged from about 29 to 70 years, with an average of around 43 years. Obtained from a commercial supplier, whole blood was collected from each healthy donor at three time points set around 2 weeks apart. For immunosequencing, genomic DNA was extracted from unsorted whole blood. V loses 7 bases, J loses 1 base, and the germline ends lie 16 bases apart. In the germline V gene, CDR1 corresponds to MNHEY and CDR2 to SVGAGI. From its cysteine to its phenylalanine, the CDR3 spans 15 amino acids. The only DNA kept is the CDR3, 45 bases in frame from the first base.

The immunoSEQ Assay, which uses bias-controlled multiplex PCR amplification of genomic DNA, was used to profile TCRbeta CDR3 regions. In the source study's methods: To quantify the absolute abundance of each unique TCRbeta CDR3 region, the sequences were collapsed and filtered. Differential abundance was tested with two models: a binomial (Fisher-equivalent) model and a beta-binomial model that adds time-dependent variance fitted from healthy donors. Clones with fewer than 5 combined templates were removed, and differential abundance was called for clones with a Benjamini-Hochberg FDR below 0.01. In the beta-binomial model, variance was expressed as a function of the total template count across the two samples, in the form v = (b*log(k)+a)^2. TCRdb took this table from immuneACCESS and kept in-frame rearrangements with V and J called. Such tables lack part of the clones; where checked against another copy, unresolved V genes explain under half of the gap, and the rest is unexplained. The D gene and trimming were derived from the DNA, and the V and J assignments and clone size from that table. The sample has tens of thousands of clones on record, 70% to 85% of them singletons. The ten top clones hold about 15% of the sample.

The source material was blood. The sequence links TRBV6-5 to TRBJ1-1, and possibly TRBD1, on 6 matching bases. The receptor's source is a person aged 18-70 years in good health. Here the CDR3 is given as CASTIDPTGNTEAFF. The nucleotide sequence is given as TGTGCCAGCACTATAGATCCGACAGGGAACACTGAAGCTTTCTTT.